A selection of T cell receptor beta chains follows, all from one sample in a study of T cells expressing NK-cell markers. One entry per CDR3 protein, without DNA, is what TCRdb gives after re-calling the 5' RACE reads. This repertoire includes about 450,000 distinct CDR3 sequences. What was sequenced was blood T cells: a sorted CD56 or NKG2C T cell subset, CD4+ or CD8+ T cells, or bulk PBMC T cells (not recorded which). These receptors were obtained from a woman aged 18-70 years in good health. Each CDR3 is given with its conserved first and last residue. Fields, in order: V gene, J gene, CDR3 protein.

>TRBV20-1|TRBJ2-1
CSADTGGVEQFF
>TRBV19|TRBJ2-1
CASSKRGASLGLGNEQFF
>TRBV6-5|TRBJ1-1
CASSHVPNTEAFF
>TRBV20-1|TRBJ2-1
CSARSASGVGEQFF
>TRBV4-3|TRBJ2-2
CASSQVYGLDGELFF
>TRBV5-8|TRBJ2-2
CASSPDRALNTGELFF
>TRBV12-3/TRBV12-4|TRBJ2-1
CASQSGRRSYNEQFF
>TRBV7-2|TRBJ2-2
CASSWDIGTGELFF
>TRBV29-1|TRBJ2-2
CSVDLRGDTGELFF
>TRBV7-3|TRBJ2-1
CASSLGSGPNEQFF
>TRBV12-3/TRBV12-4|TRBJ2-6
CASRYTGGSGANVLTF
>TRBV7-2|TRBJ2-7
CASSLGTSGNEQYF
>TRBV28|TRBJ1-2
CASSRKGDSYGYTF
>TRBV7-9|TRBJ2-3
CASSPYRGTSGTDTQYF
>TRBV27|TRBJ2-7
CASSLSHGGSSEQYF
>TRBV4-2|TRBJ2-6
CASSPTVPGSGANVLTF
>TRBV6-5|TRBJ1-2
CASSSTGWSLTNYGYTF
>TRBV29-1|TRBJ2-1
CSVVRVAGKFPNEQFF
>TRBV7-9|TRBJ2-1
CASSLWSDSDNEQFF
>TRBV7-2|TRBJ1-5
CASSPYRGQPQHF
>TRBV3-1|TRBJ2-3
CASSHRLALTPDTQYF
>TRBV18|TRBJ2-7
CASSPGTSREQYF
>TRBV27|TRBJ2-5
CASSLGDRGQETQYF